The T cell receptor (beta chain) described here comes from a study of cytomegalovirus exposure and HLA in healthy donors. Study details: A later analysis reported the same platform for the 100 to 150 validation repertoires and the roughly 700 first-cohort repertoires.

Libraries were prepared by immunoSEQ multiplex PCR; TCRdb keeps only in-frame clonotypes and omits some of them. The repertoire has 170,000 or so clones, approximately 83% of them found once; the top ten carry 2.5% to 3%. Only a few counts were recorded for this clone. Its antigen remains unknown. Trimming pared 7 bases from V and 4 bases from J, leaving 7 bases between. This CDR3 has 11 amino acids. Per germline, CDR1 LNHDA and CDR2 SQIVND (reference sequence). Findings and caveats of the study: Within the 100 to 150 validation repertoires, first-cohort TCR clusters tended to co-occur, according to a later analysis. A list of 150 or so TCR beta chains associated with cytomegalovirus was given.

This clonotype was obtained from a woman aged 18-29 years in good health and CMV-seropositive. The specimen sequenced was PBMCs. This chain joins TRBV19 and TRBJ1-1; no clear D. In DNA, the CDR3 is TGTGCCAGTACGGCGGGCACTGAAGCTTTCTTT. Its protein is CASTAGTEAFF.